Below are 30 T cell receptor beta chains sequenced from a single sample in a study of blood T cell repertoires in COVID-19. Sequencing was performed with immunoSEQ multiplex PCR; in TCRdb, only in-frame clones are kept and a portion is missing. The repertoire holds roughly 200,000 clones, approximately 85% seen once, with under 9.5% in the top ten. Sequenced material: peripheral blood. These receptors were collected from a woman aged 55-75 years with acute or convalescent COVID-19.

The chain couples TRBV30 to TRBJ2-1, with D possibly matching TRBD2 (5 bases). V dropped 2 bases and J dropped 4 bases, with 15 bases sitting between them. Germline assignment: CDR1 GTSNPN and CDR2 SVGIG (reference sequence). There are 15 residues in the CDR3. CDR3 loop: CAWSPEYGVYNEQFF. CDR3 in DNA: TGTGCCTGGAGTCCCGAATACGGGGTTTACAATGAGCAGTTCTTC.

This rearrangement joins TRBV5-1 to TRBJ2-7, with a tentative D call TRBD2 (6 bases). The germline V gene has CDR1 SGHRS and CDR2 YFSETQ. The CDR3 length is 15 residues. V was pared by 5 bases and J by 1 base, with 16 bases between. The CDR3 region has the DNA TGCGCCAGCAGACTTCTGGAGGGCCGGTCCTACGAGCAGTACGTC. Amino acids: CASRLLEGRSYEQYV.

This sequence joins TRBV29-1 and TRBJ2-3; D not certain. V lost 5 bases to trimming and J lost 2 bases, with 8 bases between them. Germline V gene sequence: CDR1 SQVTM, CDR2 ANQGSEA. This CDR3 contains 12 residues. CDR3 DNA: TGCAGCGTTCTCGAGTCCACAGATACGCAGTATTTT. Translation gives CSVLESTDTQYF.

This clone was observed once. This chain uses TRBV27 with TRBJ2-5, with TRBD1 matching 10 bases. Germline V CDR1 and CDR2: MNHEY, SMNVEV (reference sequence). With V trimmed by 0 bases and J by 5 bases, 6 bases remained unmatched. The CDR3 totals 16 residues. The CDR3, as DNA: TGTGCCAGCAGTTTATCGCGACAGGGGGCTTCGGAGACCCAGTACTTC. Translating it yields CASSLSRQGASETQYF.

This chain joins TRBV15 and TRBJ2-2; TRBD2 matches 10 bases. There are 15 residues in the CDR3. The V segment lost 0 bases and the J segment 9 bases; nucleotides outside the gene matches: 4. Germline values: CDR1 LNHNV, CDR2 YYDKDF (reference sequence). CDR3 sequence reads: CATSRDLAGARELFF. The CDR3 bases are TGTGCCACCAGCAGAGATCTAGCGGGAGCTCGGGAGCTGTTTTTT. Full variable domain (missing parts from reference TRBV15 and TRBJ2-2): DAMVIQNPRYQVTQFGKPVTLSCSQTLNHNVMYWYQQKSSQAPKLLFHYYDKDFNNEADTPDNFQSRRPNTSFCFLDIRSPGLGDTAMYLCATSRDLAGARELFFGEGSRLTVL.

V usage is TRBV19 and J usage is TRBJ1-1, with D perhaps TRBD1 (5 bases). This CDR3 region has 15 residues. Looked up from germline, CDR1 is LNHDA and CDR2 is SQIVND (reference sequence). V dropped 5 bases and J dropped 5 bases, with 18 bases sitting between them. CDR3 DNA sequence: TGTGCCAGTAGTCCTCTCGCCCAGGGTGGAACTGAAGCTTTCTTT. Its translation: CASSPLAQGGTEAFF.

V usage is TRBV6-4 and J usage is TRBJ2-3; 13 nucleotides match TRBD2. With V trimmed by 4 bases and J by 1 base, 11 bases remained unmatched. The CDR3 runs 19 residues. Germline V CDR1 and CDR2: MRHNA, SNTAGT. In nucleotides, the CDR3 is TGTGCCAGCAGTGCCGGCCCACAAGGACTAGCGGGAGGCACAGATACGCAGTATTTT. This translates into CASSAGPQGLAGGTDTQYF.

CDR3 in DNA: TGTGCCAGCAGTAACAGGGGGCGTTTTGCCACTGAAGCTTTCTTT. Translation gives CASSNRGRFATEAFF. The chain carries TRBV6-5 and TRBJ1-1; 9 positions match TRBD1. This CDR3 is built from 15 residues. The V and J ends lost 5 bases and 4 bases, in that order; junction bases with no gene match: 8. Germline values: CDR1 MNHEY, CDR2 SVGAGI.

Here the CDR3 DNA reads TGTGCCAGCAGACGCCCGGGGGGGCTAGCGGGAGGTTCTAGAGAGACCCAGTACTTC. Amino acid sequence: CASRRPGGLAGGSRETQYF. The chain combines TRBV2 with TRBJ2-5; 11 nucleotides line up with TRBD2. The CDR3 extends over 19 amino acids. Germline CDR1 reads SNHLY; CDR2 reads FYNNEI. Unmatched junction bases numbered 19, after V lost 6 bases and J lost 4 bases.

V gene TRBV5-4 combines with J gene TRBJ2-5; D might be TRBD1 (7 bases). From germline, CDR1 is SGHNT and CDR2 YYREEE (reference sequence). The CDR3 is 14 amino acids. Trimming stripped 0 bases from V and 5 bases from J, with 11 bases between. The CDR3 sequence is CASSLDPGGETQYF. The CDR3 DNA reads as TGTGCCAGCAGCTTGGATCCAGGGGGGGAGACCCAGTACTTC.

V gene TRBV28 combines with J gene TRBJ1-1; the D is unclear. CDR1 and CDR2 (germline): MDHEN, SYDVKM. The CDR3 spans 13 residues. Trimming removed 2 bases at V and 6 bases at J, with 10 bases between. The CDR3 protein is CASSLEFSAEAFF. The CDR3 bases are TGTGCCAGCAGTTTAGAGTTTAGCGCTGAAGCTTTCTTT.

The chain links TRBV2 to TRBJ1-1; 8 nucleotides align to TRBD1. Unmatched junction bases numbered 11, after V lost 4 bases and J lost 7 bases. Germline CDR1 reads SNHLY; CDR2 reads FYNNEI. This CDR3 region has 15 residues. CDR3: CASSGGGRQGNEAFF. DNA for the CDR3: TGTGCCAGCAGTGGAGGGGGGCGACAGGGGAATGAAGCTTTCTTT.

The gene calls are TRBV5-5 and TRBJ1-2; tentative D call: TRBD1 (6 bases). Trimming removed 2 bases at V and 2 bases at J, with 7 bases between. CDR3 length equals 13 residues. Germline V gene lookup returns CDR1 SGHKS and CDR2 YYEKEE (reference sequence). CDR3: CASSLGQNYGYTF. As DNA, the CDR3 is TGTGCCAGCAGCTTAGGACAGAACTATGGCTACACCTTC.

Only a few counts were recorded for this clone. The chain employs TRBV5-1 and TRBJ1-2, with no clear D. CDR1 and CDR2 from the germline V gene are SGHRS and YFSETQ. Trimming left V 1 base short and J 6 bases short, with 16 bases between. The CDR3 runs 15 residues. CDR3 nucleotides: TGCGCCAGCAGCTTGAGCGGTTCGTTCGCTCATGGCTACACCTTC. Its translation: CASSLSGSFAHGYTF.

The rearrangement uses TRBV15 and TRBJ1-2; 8 nucleotides align to TRBD1. The V segment lost 4 bases and the J segment 7 bases; nucleotides outside the gene matches: 5. CDR3 length equals 13 residues. Germline lookup yields CDR1 LNHNV and CDR2 YYDKDF (reference sequence). CDR3 DNA sequence: TGTGCCACCAGCAACCTGGACAGGGCTGGCTACACCTTC. It encodes CATSNLDRAGYTF.

V gene TRBV10-3 combines with J gene TRBJ1-6; TRBD1 matches at 9 bases. CDR3 size: 12 residues. Germline loops: CDR1 ENHRY, CDR2 SYGVKD. Trimming removed 10 bases from V and 9 bases from J; junction bases left unmatched: 4. The CDR3 loop is CATRDRASPLHF. CDR3 sequence (DNA): TGTGCCACCCGGGACAGGGCTTCACCCCTCCACTTT.

The V and J genes are TRBV27 and TRBJ1-5, with TRBD1 identical over 9 bases. CDR1 is MNHEY, CDR2 SMNVEV, per germline (reference sequence). The J segment lost 4 bases and the V segment lost 6 bases, leaving 13 bases of the junction unmatched. CDR3 length equals 17 residues. This chain's CDR3 is CASRLGYGQGSNQPQHF. In nucleotides, the CDR3 is TGTGCCAGCAGATTAGGCTATGGACAGGGGTCTAATCAGCCCCAGCATTTT.

This sequence joins TRBV12-3 or TRBV12-4 and TRBJ1-2; no clear D gene. The CDR3 extends over 13 amino acids. Deletions cut 3 bases from V and 6 bases from J, with 11 bases between. The CDR3 here is CASSLGREDGYTF. In DNA form, the CDR3 reads TGTGCCAGCAGTTTGGGCAGAGAAGATGGCTACACCTTC.

This chain connects TRBV4-1 to TRBJ1-5; 9 bases match TRBD1. V was pared by 0 bases and J by 2 bases, with 8 bases of the junction left unmatched. The CDR3 runs 18 residues. Germline CDR1 and CDR2: MGHRA and YSYEKL. CDR3 residues: CASSQEPTGGTGNQPQHF. The CDR3 region has the DNA TGCGCCAGCAGCCAAGAGCCGACAGGGGGTACCGGCAATCAGCCCCAGCATTTT.

The V call is TRBV28, the J call TRBJ1-5; perhaps TRBD1 as D (6 bases). Germline V gives CDR1 MDHEN, CDR2 SYDVKM. This CDR3 spans 16 amino acids. V gave up 2 bases and J gave up 6 bases, with 17 bases separating them. DNA for the CDR3: TGTGCCAGCAGTTTACAGGGGTCAATTCGGAGTCAGCCCCAGCATTTT. Translating it yields CASSLQGSIRSQPQHF.

The chain couples TRBV2 to TRBJ1-5; no firm D call. Germline V lookup: CDR1 SNHLY, CDR2 FYNNEI. V was trimmed by 1 base and J by 0 bases, leaving 7 bases between them. There are 15 residues in the CDR3. CDR3 amino acids: CASSEGTHSNQPQHF. CDR3 nucleotides: TGTGCCAGCAGTGAAGGGACTCATAGCAATCAGCCCCAGCATTTT.

The chain is built from TRBV3-1 (or the pseudogene TRBV3-2) and TRBJ2-4, with a weak D call TRBD2 (5 bases). Germline CDR1 is LGHDT and CDR2 is YNNKEL (reference sequence). The V end was cut by 1 base, the J end by 0 bases, with 10 bases between. The CDR3 consists of 16 residues. The CDR3 region has the DNA TGTGCCAGCAGCCAAGTAAGCGGACTAGCCAAAAACATTCAGTACTTC. Protein sequence: CASSQVSGLAKNIQYF.

The chain is built from TRBV27 and TRBJ1-4; 10 nucleotides line up with TRBD1. Trimming cost V 2 bases and J 10 bases; bases outside gene matches: 7. Germline V gives CDR1 MNHEY, CDR2 SMNVEV (reference sequence). CDR3 length: 15 amino acids. CDR3 sequence (DNA): TGTGCCAGCAGTTTAGGGGGGAGGACAGGGGGAAAACTGTTTTTT. Encoded protein: CASSLGGRTGGKLFF.

The chain recombines TRBV15 with TRBJ2-1; 8 nucleotides agree with TRBD2. Germline trimming cut 0 bases from V and 7 bases from J; bases unmatched to any gene: 11. The CDR3 runs 17 residues. The germline V gene has CDR1 LNHNV and CDR2 YYDKDF (reference sequence). CDR3 sequence: CATSRDQTSGSANEQFF. As DNA, the CDR3 is TGTGCCACCAGCAGAGATCAAACTAGCGGATCGGCTAATGAGCAGTTCTTC.

This chain connects TRBV2 to TRBJ1-1; D may be TRBD1 (5 bases). Germline CDR1 and CDR2: SNHLY and FYNNEI. The CDR3 extends over 12 amino acids. Trimming stripped 6 bases from V and 3 bases from J, with 8 bases between. CDR3 sequence: CASSTGHTEAFF. The CDR3, as DNA: TGTGCCAGCAGCACAGGTCACACTGAAGCTTTCTTT.

V and J are TRBV14 and TRBJ2-2; D is uncertain. Germline V gene data show CDR1 as SGHDN and CDR2 as FVKESK. With 5 bases removed from V and 0 bases from J, the gap between germline ends came to 7 bases. The length of the CDR3 is 14 residues. The CDR3, as DNA: TGTGCCAGCAGCTTTCTCGCGAACACCGGGGAGCTGTTTTTT. Protein product: CASSFLANTGELFF.

The rearrangement links TRBV2 to TRBJ2-1; D perhaps matches TRBD1 (5 bases). Trimming left V 1 base short and J 14 bases short, with 18 bases between. The CDR3 contains 14 residues. CDR1 is SNHLY and CDR2 is FYNNEI in the germline V gene. The CDR3 nucleotides are TGTGCCAGCAGTGAAGACGGTCGTCCAATAGGGGAGTTCTTC. Protein sequence: CASSEDGRPIGEFF.

The chain joins TRBV7-2 to TRBJ2-1; TRBD2 matches 13 bases. Unmatched junction bases numbered 11, after V lost 5 bases and J lost 7 bases. The CDR3 loop spans 17 amino acids. Per germline, CDR1 SGHTA and CDR2 FQGNSA. The CDR3 region has the DNA TGTGCCAGCAGCCAAATACTAGCGGGAGGGCTTTTGAATGAGCAGTTCTTC. Its protein is CASSQILAGGLLNEQFF.

The gene calls are TRBV27 and TRBJ1-1, with 7 nucleotides matching TRBD1. Germline V CDR1 and CDR2: MNHEY, SMNVEV (reference sequence). This CDR3 contains 15 residues. After removal of 10 bases from V and 2 bases from J, the junction contained 13 bases not matched to a gene. CDR3 sequence: CATRGVGQTNTEAFF. The CDR3, as DNA: TGTGCCACCCGGGGAGTGGGACAGACAAACACTGAAGCTTTCTTT.

The chain has TRBV5-1 and TRBJ1-2; 11 bases match TRBD1. CDR1 and CDR2 from the germline V gene are SGHRS and YFSETQ. V shed 4 bases and J 4 bases; nucleotides not matched to a gene: 6. The CDR3 is made up of 15 amino acids. The DNA for the CDR3 is TGCGCCAGCAGCCCAAGGACAGGGGGCATCTATGGCTACACCTTC. This translates into CASSPRTGGIYGYTF.